These 24 T cell receptor beta chains came from one sample sequenced in a study of shared clonotypes between healthy human individuals. Sequenced by immunoSEQ multiplex PCR; TCRdb stores in-frame clones only, minus some. The table shows almost 700,000 clones, with about 91% occurring only once. Only CD45RO-negative cells positively selected for CCR7 counted as naive CD8 cells, so terminally differentiated effector memory CD45RA+ cells were excluded. Input material: naive CD8+ T cells sorted from blood. Receptors were obtained from a man younger than 40 in good health.

CDR3 nucleotide sequence: TGTGCCAGCGGAAACCGGGGGCCGGGGACCGAGCCCCAGCATTTT. Its protein product is CASGNRGPGTEPQHF. The chain joins TRBV27 to TRBJ1-5, with D perhaps matching TRBD1 (6 bases). Germline assignment: CDR1 MNHEY and CDR2 SMNVEV (reference sequence). Between the trimmed V and J ends, which lost 8 bases and 8 bases, there was a span of 22 bases. The CDR3 extends over 15 amino acids.

V and J are TRBV27 and TRBJ2-6; D is ambiguous. The CDR3 has 15 amino acids. CDR1 and CDR2 (germline): MNHEY, SMNVEV (reference sequence). The ends were cut back, 3 bases at V and 0 bases at J, with 6 bases in the middle. CDR3 nucleotide sequence: TGTGCCAGCAGTTTTTCGGTCTCTGGGGCCAACGTCCTGACTTTC. It is translated as CASSFSVSGANVLTF.

The CDR3 DNA sequence: TGTGCCATCAGTGAAGTGGCAGGAGGGGATCAGCCCCAGCATTTT. It specifies CAISEVAGGDQPQHF. The J gene is TRBJ1-5, the V gene TRBV10-3; D is possibly TRBD1 (5 bases). Germline lookup yields CDR1 ENHRY and CDR2 SYGVKD. The V gene lost 3 bases and the J gene lost 5 bases, with 14 bases spanning the gap. CDR3 length equals 15 residues.

The J gene is TRBJ2-7, the V gene TRBV7-9; TRBD2 agrees at 9 bases. The V segment lost 1 base and the J segment 6 bases; nucleotides outside the gene matches: 10. This CDR3 has 16 residues. CDR1 SEHNR and CDR2 FQNEAQ come from the germline V gene (reference sequence). The CDR3 coding sequence is TGTGCCAGCAGCTTAGATAGCGGGAGTATGGTTTTCGAGCAGTACTTC. Translation gives CASSLDSGSMVFEQYF. Filled out from reference TRBV7-9 and TRBJ2-7, the complete variable domain reads DTGVSQNPRHKITKRGQNVTFRCDPISEHNRLYWYRQTLGQGPEFLTYFQNEAQLEKSRLLSDRFSAERPKGSFSTLEIQRTEQGDSAMYLCASSLDSGSMVFEQYFGPGTRLTVT.

The chain carries TRBV27 and TRBJ1-4, with D perhaps matching TRBD1 (5 bases). The CDR3 consists of 14 residues. Germline-derived CDR1 and CDR2 are MNHEY and SMNVEV (reference sequence). Trimming left V 5 bases short and J 5 bases short, with 12 bases between. CDR3 nucleotide sequence: TGTGCCAGCAGTCATCAGGGCGGCAATGAAAAACTGTTTTTT. It yields the protein CASSHQGGNEKLFF.

J is TRBJ1-5 and V is TRBV6-1; D not certain. Germline V gene sequence: CDR1 MNHNS, CDR2 SASEGT. V was clipped by 1 base and J by 2 bases, with 9 bases between them. The CDR3 extends over 15 amino acids. The CDR3 bases are TGTGCCAGCAGTGAAGTCCCCAATGGCAATCAGCCCCAGCATTTT. Translated, it gives CASSEVPNGNQPQHF.

The V gene is TRBV5-5, the J gene TRBJ2-3; maybe TRBD1 (6 bases). V lost 5 bases, J lost 2 bases, and 12 bases lay in between. The CDR3 length is 14 residues. CDR1 SGHKS and CDR2 YYEKEE come from the germline V gene (reference sequence). CDR3: CASRGQTFTDTQYF. The CDR3 DNA reads as TGTGCCAGCAGGGGACAAACCTTCACAGATACGCAGTATTTT.

Concerning this clone itself: The sample carries other DNA sequences with the same CDR3. V gene TRBV6-6 combines with J gene TRBJ1-1; D perhaps matches TRBD1 (5 bases). Trimming shortened V by 6 bases and J by 0 bases, and 8 bases separated the two germline ends. CDR1 is MNHNY and CDR2 is SVGAGI in the germline V gene (reference sequence). The CDR3 has 13 amino acids. The CDR3 region has the DNA TGTGCCAGCAGCCCAGGGTTGAACACTGAAGCTTTCTTT. It codes for CASSPGLNTEAFF.

This sequence joins TRBV5-4 and TRBJ2-2; D perhaps matches TRBD2 (6 bases). Germline-derived CDR1 and CDR2 are SGHNT and YYREEE (reference sequence). Trimming took off 3 bases at V and 7 bases at J, with 10 bases between the two ends. The CDR3 spans 13 residues. The CDR3 nucleotides are TGTGCCAGCAGCTCGGGACTCCTCGGGGAGCTGTTTTTT. Amino acids: CASSSGLLGELFF.

This clone has a single count. The genes are TRBV7-9 and TRBJ2-7; TRBD2 matches 10 bases. The CDR3 sequence is 16 residues long. The junction had 9 bases not matched to a gene; V was cut back by 5 bases and J by 2 bases. Germline CDR1 SEHNR, CDR2 FQNEAQ (reference sequence). CDR3: CASSPRSSGRPYEQYF. The CDR3 DNA reads as TGTGCCAGCAGCCCCCGTTCTAGCGGGAGACCCTACGAGCAGTACTTC.

The chain links TRBV7-8 to TRBJ2-5; 7 nucleotides align to TRBD1. The CDR3 covers 14 residues. J gave up 2 bases and V 6 bases, and 6 bases lay outside the gene matches. Germline assignment: CDR1 SGHVS and CDR2 FQNEAQ. The DNA of the CDR3 is TGTGCCAGCAGGTGGACAGGAACTCAAGAGACCCAGTACTTC. It encodes CASRWTGTQETQYF.

The CDR3 bases are TGTGCCAGCAGCCAAGATCGAGGCAGGGGGGACTACGAGCAGTACTTC. Its translation is CASSQDRGRGDYEQYF. The gene calls are TRBV14 and TRBJ2-7; a weak D match, TRBD1 (7 bases). Per the germline V gene, CDR1 is SGHDN and CDR2 is FVKESK. V was pared by 0 bases and J by 3 bases, with 15 bases between. The CDR3 covers 16 residues.

The chain couples TRBV27 to TRBJ1-3; 7 bases match TRBD1. The CDR3 runs 17 residues. Germline-derived CDR1 and CDR2 are MNHEY and SMNVEV (reference sequence). After removal of 4 bases from V and 0 bases from J, the junction contained 9 bases not matched to a gene. CDR3 loop: CASSSRQGVSSGNTIYF. The CDR3 DNA sequence: TGTGCCAGCAGTTCGCGCCAGGGGGTCAGCTCTGGAAACACCATATATTTT.

This clone has only one observation. The chain carries TRBV6-6 and TRBJ1-5; D unclear. Germline V lookup: CDR1 MNHNY, CDR2 SVGAGI (reference sequence). This CDR3 contains 16 residues. Trimming pared 2 bases from V and 0 bases from J, leaving 11 bases between. CDR3 DNA sequence: TGTGCCAGCAGTTACACGGGGATAGATAGCAATCAGCCCCAGCATTTT. Amino acids: CASSYTGIDSNQPQHF.

This clone appeared a single time. The V gene is TRBV27, the J gene TRBJ2-1; TRBD2 agrees at 10 bases. Losses at the gene ends were 2 bases for V and 0 bases for J; bases not matched to a gene: 1. CDR3 length equals 16 residues. Germline lookup yields CDR1 MNHEY and CDR2 SMNVEV (reference sequence). CDR3 loop: CASSLTSGNSYNEQFF. CDR3 DNA sequence: TGTGCCAGCAGTTTAACTAGCGGGAACTCCTACAATGAGCAGTTCTTC.

This chain joins TRBV27 and TRBJ2-7, with D possibly matching TRBD2 (5 bases). Germline V gene data show CDR1 as MNHEY and CDR2 as SMNVEV (reference sequence). The CDR3 covers 15 residues. Trimming pared 5 bases from V and 3 bases from J, leaving 17 bases between. The CDR3 nucleotides read TGTGCCAGCAGTCCAGCACCCATCGAGGGCTACGAGCAGTACTTC. This codes for CASSPAPIEGYEQYF.

The rearrangement links TRBV29-1 to TRBJ2-7; 11 bases match TRBD2. The CDR3 is made up of 15 amino acids. V was pared by 4 bases and J by 4 bases, with 9 bases of the junction left unmatched. Germline V gene lookup returns CDR1 SQVTM and CDR2 ANQGSEA. The CDR3 region has the DNA TGCAGCGTTGCATTTGTTGGGACTAGCGGTTACGAGCAGTACTTC. Its translation: CSVAFVGTSGYEQYF.

On this clone: This sample also contains other DNA sequences that code for the same CDR3. The chain combines TRBV27 with TRBJ1-1, with D maybe TRBD1 (6 bases). This CDR3 is 12 amino acids long. Germline assignment: CDR1 MNHEY and CDR2 SMNVEV (reference sequence). The V and J ends lost 8 bases and 1 base respectively, with 8 bases between them. The CDR3: CASRRGNTEAFF. Written as DNA, the CDR3 is TGTGCCAGCCGCAGGGGGAACACTGAAGCTTTCTTT.

This clone was detected a few times. Other DNA sequences in this sample translate to the same CDR3. The CDR3 here is CASSVGGATEAFF. The CDR3 nucleotides are TGTGCCAGCAGCGTAGGTGGGGCCACTGAAGCTTTCTTT. V is TRBV9 and J is TRBJ1-1; weak D call: TRBD1 (5 bases). This CDR3 is 13 amino acids long. Trimming shortened V by 0 bases and J by 4 bases, and 7 bases separated the two germline ends. The germline V gene encodes CDR1 SGDLS and CDR2 YYNGEE. The variable domain in full, with the rest retrieved from reference TRBV9 and TRBJ1-1, is DSGVTQTPKHLITATGQRVTLRCSPRSGDLSVYWYQQSLDQGLQFLIQYYNGEERAKGNILERFSAQQFPDLHSELNLSSLELGDSALYFCASSVGGATEAFFGQGTRLTVV.

V is TRBV19 and J is TRBJ2-7, with TRBD1 matching 11 bases. The V gene end was trimmed by 8 bases and the J gene end by 0 bases; junction bases not matched to a gene: 6. The CDR3 has 15 residues. Germline CDR1 and CDR2: LNHDA and SQIVND (reference sequence). As DNA, the CDR3 is TGTGCCAGTCAATTCGGGACAGGGGGCTCCTACGAGCAGTACTTC. Its protein product is CASQFGTGGSYEQYF.

The V and J genes are TRBV7-8 and TRBJ2-7, with unresolved D. The V end was cut by 5 bases, the J end by 6 bases, with 11 bases between. This CDR3 spans 12 amino acids. The germline CDR1 and CDR2 sequences are SGHVS and FQNEAQ. CDR3 amino acids: CASSHGLFEQYF. The DNA for the CDR3 is TGTGCCAGCAGCCACGGCCTGTTCGAGCAGTACTTC. Complete variable domain (other parts from reference TRBV7-8 and TRBJ2-7): GAGVSQSPRYKVAKRGQDVALRCDPISGHVSLFWYQQALGQGPEFLTYFQNEAQLDKSGLPSDRFFAERPEGSVSTLKIQRTQQEDSAVYLCASSHGLFEQYFGPGTRLTVT.

The J gene is TRBJ2-3, the V gene TRBV2; D possibly corresponds to TRBD1 (6 bases). This CDR3 has 13 residues. Germline V gene data show CDR1 as SNHLY and CDR2 as FYNNEI. V was cut by 6 bases and J by 3 bases, with 10 bases left in between. The CDR3 nucleotides are TGTGCCAGCAGCTGGACAGCGACAGATACGCAGTATTTT. Its protein product is CASSWTATDTQYF.

This chain joins TRBV5-4 and TRBJ2-1; weak D call: TRBD1 (6 bases). The CDR3 runs 12 residues. Trimming pared 5 bases from V and 8 bases from J, leaving 11 bases between. Germline CDR1 and CDR2: SGHNT and YYREEE (reference sequence). This CDR3 reads CASSAAGDEQFF. The CDR3 DNA is TGTGCCAGCAGTGCTGCAGGGGATGAGCAGTTCTTC.

The chain links TRBV15 to TRBJ2-3; 7 bases are a match to TRBD2. The V and J ends lost 11 bases and 1 base, in that order; junction bases with no gene match: 9. The CDR3 is made up of 14 amino acids. The V gene's germline CDR1 is LNHNV and CDR2 YYDKDF (reference sequence). CDR3 sequence: CAVGVAGGTDTQYF. The CDR3 DNA reads TGTGCCGTGGGGGTGGCGGGAGGCACAGATACGCAGTATTTT.